The 10 T cell receptor beta chains below come from one sample, sequenced in a study of human CD8 memory T cell subsets. Generation of TCR beta libraries used UMI-labeled 5' RACE. TCRdb derives one entry per CDR3 protein from the 5' RACE reads, leaving out DNA. Its clone listing holds thousands of distinct CDR3 sequences. The sequenced sample was CD8+ effector memory T cells (TEM) sorted from PBMCs. Subset denoted: effector memory CD8 T cells, CCR7- CD45RO+ CD95+. The receptors were gathered from a human donor in good health.

This sequence joins TRBV6-4 and TRBJ2-1; TCRdb picks TRBD1, but there is no DNA to check that call. The CDR3 has 15 amino acids. Germline CDR1 and CDR2: MRHNA and SNTAGT. The CDR3 here is CASSSGTGGNNEQFF.

The chain is built from TRBV19 and TRBJ2-1; checking the TCRdb D call of TRBD2 is not possible without DNA. The CDR3 has 14 residues. In germline, CDR1 is LNHDA, CDR2 SQIVND (reference sequence). CDR3 residues: CASSLTSGYNEQFF.

This rearrangement joins TRBV28 to TRBJ1-6; TCRdb gives TRBD1 as the D gene, but with no DNA this cannot be confirmed. The CDR3 has 14 residues. Germline assignment: CDR1 MDHEN and CDR2 SYDVKM. The chain's CDR3 is CASSRTGDNSPLHF.

This chain uses TRBV28 with TRBJ1-2; TCRdb indicates TRBD1, and absent DNA this call remains unverified. The CDR3 extends over 16 amino acids. Germline assignment: CDR1 MDHEN and CDR2 SYDVKM. CDR3 region: CASGTEYISEYYGYTF.

In terms of frequency, this clonotype is large. V gene TRBV5-1 combines with J gene TRBJ2-7; TCRdb returns TRBD1, unconfirmable since there is no DNA. The CDR3 runs 12 residues. The germline CDR1 and CDR2 sequences are SGHRS and YFSETQ. The CDR3 here is CASSLLSDEQYF.

The chain uses TRBV20-1 and TRBJ2-1. The germline CDR1 and CDR2 sequences are DFQATT and SNEGSKA (reference sequence). This CDR3 spans 13 amino acids. CDR3: CSAPVSSYNEQFF.

In terms of frequency, this clonotype is medium-sized. CDR3 in amino acids: CASSIQGLYQPQHF. This chain links TRBV7-2 with TRBJ1-5; without DNA, the TCRdb call of TRBD1 cannot be checked. Germline V lookup: CDR1 SGHTA, CDR2 FQGNSA. The length of the CDR3 is 14 residues.

This sequence joins TRBV20-1 and TRBJ2-5; without DNA, the TCRdb call of TRBD2 cannot be checked. This CDR3 is 15 amino acids long. Germline values: CDR1 DFQATT, CDR2 SNEGSKA (reference sequence). Here the CDR3 reads CSAKLVSGFGETQYF.

This clonotype is labeled large based on frequency. The genes are TRBV20-1 and TRBJ2-5. The CDR3 is made up of 14 amino acids. The germline V gene has CDR1 DFQATT and CDR2 SNEGSKA (reference sequence). CDR3 region: CSARAPTQLETQYF.

Its frequency marks this clonotype as large (0.1 to 1%). The rearrangement links TRBV6-4 to TRBJ2-1; with no DNA, the TCRdb D assignment of TRBD2 cannot be verified. The germline gives CDR1 MRHNA, CDR2 SNTAGT. This CDR3 has 13 residues. The CDR3 here is CASSKREDDQPFF.